These T cell receptor beta chains were read from a single sample in a study of T-cell reconstitution after alpha-beta-depleted transplantation in children. Using its own MiXCR run on the PCR reads, TCRdb lists one record per CDR3 protein. Seen here are 170,000 or so distinct CDR3 sequences, roughly 6.8% observed once, and the top ten hold roughly 3%. The input for sequencing was PBMCs from the stem cell graft donor, taken from the stem cell graft. These receptors all stem from a human donor who donated a stem cell graft to a child with Wiskott-Aldrich syndrome. The CDR3 runs from the conserved cysteine through the conserved F or W. D genes are given only for firm matches. Clone size is shown for a subset of rows, as once, few, many or a class of expanded clone.

clone size,D gene,V gene,CDR3 length,J gene,CDR3 DNA,CDR3 protein
many,TRBD1,TRBV28,15,TRBJ1-4,TGTGCCAGCAGTCCATCCGGGACAGGGAACGAAAAACTGTTTTTT,CASSPSGTGNEKLFF
few,NA,TRBV18,15,TRBJ1-1,TGTGCCAGCTCACCACCGGGTGGCTTGGGCACTGAAGCTTTCTTT,CASSPPGGLGTEAFF
many,TRBD1,TRBV10-3,18,TRBJ1-2,TGTGCCATCAGTCAGCAGCCGGGACAGGGGGCGCGTCGGTATGGCTACACCTTC,CAISQQPGQGARRYGYTF
many,NA,TRBV7-9,13,TRBJ2-7,TGTGCCAGCAGCTTACCCAATATCTACGAGCAGTACTTC,CASSLPNIYEQYF
NA,NA,TRBV3-1,14,TRBJ1-1,TGTGCCAGCAGCCAAGGGGGTGGGAACACTGAAGCTTTCTTT,CASSQGGGNTEAFF
many,NA,TRBV7-2,12,TRBJ2-3,TGCGCCAGCAGCTTGGACACAGATACGCAGTATTTT,CASSLDTDTQYF
many,NA,TRBV12-3/TRBV12-4,14,TRBJ2-7,TGTGCCAGCAGCTACGGTGCCCTGCTCTCGGAGCAGTACTTC,CASSYGALLSEQYF
few,NA,TRBV18,17,TRBJ2-7,TGTGCCAGCTCACCAGTGGCCGGACAACGAAGCGGCTACGAGCAGTACTTC,CASSPVAGQRSGYEQYF
many,TRBD1,TRBV12-3/TRBV12-4,14,TRBJ2-3,TGTGCCAGCAGCTTGGACAGGGGGTCGGATACGCAGTATTTT,CASSLDRGSDTQYF
few,NA,TRBV5-1,15,TRBJ2-2,TGCGCCAGCAGCTTAAATGGGCAGGGGCCCGGGGAGCTGTTTTTT,CASSLNGQGPGELFF
many,NA,TRBV10-3,16,TRBJ1-1,TGTGCCATCAGTGAGTTGTGGACGGGGTCGAACACTGAAGCTTTCTTT,CAISELWTGSNTEAFF
many,TRBD1,TRBV20-1,12,TRBJ1-1,TGCAGCGCCACATGGCGACAGGGTCGAGCTTTCTTT,CSATWRQGRAFF
many,NA,TRBV7-2,14,TRBJ2-3,TGTGCCAGCAGCGACACCCGTAGCACAGATACGCAGTATTTT,CASSDTRSTDTQYF
many,NA,TRBV5-1,12,TRBJ2-2,TGTGCCAGCAGCTTAGACACCGGGGAGCTGTTTTTT,CASSLDTGELFF
NA,TRBD1,TRBV18,15,TRBJ2-1,TGTGCCAGCTCACGACTTGAAGGGGGCACGTATGAGCAGTTCTTC,CASSRLEGGTYEQFF
NA,NA,TRBV3-1,16,TRBJ1-4,TGTGCCAGCAGCCTCAGTGTGGGACCCCGCAGGGAAAAACTGTTTTTT,CASSLSVGPRREKLFF
many,NA,TRBV10-3,17,TRBJ2-5,TGTGCCATCAGTGAGTCCTTGGGTAAAGCCCGACAAGAGACCCAGTACTTC,CAISESLGKARQETQYF
NA,TRBD1,TRBV12-3/TRBV12-4,15,TRBJ1-2,TGTGCCAGCGACTCAAGGACAGGGGTTAACTATGGCTACACCTTC,CASDSRTGVNYGYTF
many,NA,TRBV7-6,15,TRBJ2-2,TGTGCCAGCAGCCGGAGGCCGGGGGGCCCCGGGGAGCTGTTTTTT,CASSRRPGGPGELFF
few,TRBD2,TRBV3-1,16,TRBJ2-2,TGTGCCAGCAGCCCACTAGCGGGAGTTCGGACCGGGGAGCTGTTTTTT,CASSPLAGVRTGELFF
many,NA,TRBV15,15,TRBJ2-1,TGTGCCACCAGCAGAGAGATGAGCTCCTACAATGAGCAGTTCTTC,CATSREMSSYNEQFF
many,TRBD2,TRBV20-1,15,TRBJ2-3,TGCAGTGCTAGAGAGCCAGCGGGAGCTACAGATACGCAGTATTTT,CSAREPAGATDTQYF
many,NA,TRBV11-2,15,TRBJ1-1,TGTGCCAGCACCCTGGTCGGGGGCGGATCGGCTGAAGCTTTCTTT,CASTLVGGGSAEAFF
many,NA,TRBV6-2/TRBV6-3,18,TRBJ2-2,TGTGCCAGCAGTTACTCGTCGAACGGGAGACGAAACACCGGGGAGCTGTTTTTT,CASSYSSNGRRNTGELFF
many,TRBD1,TRBV6-5,15,TRBJ2-1,TGTGCCAGCAGTTACTCGATTACAGGGGGGAATGAGCAGTTCTTC,CASSYSITGGNEQFF
many,NA,TRBV27,18,TRBJ2-1,TGTGCCAGCAGTTTAGACCGGCAGGGGGGGTACTCCTACAATGAGCAGTTCTTC,CASSLDRQGGYSYNEQFF
NA,NA,TRBV5-6,14,TRBJ2-2,TGTGCCAGAAGCTTGGTAGAGTTAACCGGGGAGCTGTTTTTT,CARSLVELTGELFF
few,NA,TRBV6-5,19,TRBJ1-6,TGTGCCAGCAGTTACTCGACGGGGGGCGGGAGCTCCTATAATTCACCCCTCCACTTT,CASSYSTGGGSSYNSPLHF
NA,NA,TRBV20-1,10,TRBJ2-3,TGCAGTGCTTTCTGGGATACGCAGTATTTT,CSAFWDTQYF
many,NA,TRBV24-1,11,TRBJ1-2,TGTGCCACCAGTGATTTCGGCGGCTACACCTTC,CATSDFGGYTF
NA,TRBD1,TRBV5-1,14,TRBJ2-7,TGCGCCAGCAGCTTGGGACAGGGAATGTACGAGCAGTACTTC,CASSLGQGMYEQYF
NA,NA,TRBV24-1,12,TRBJ2-2,TGTGCCACCAGTGAAACGGCCGGGGAGCTGTTTTTT,CATSETAGELFF
many,NA,TRBV29-1,12,TRBJ2-7,TGCAGCGCCGTGGACGGGATCTACGAGCAGTACTTC,CSAVDGIYEQYF
NA,TRBD2,TRBV20-1,17,TRBJ2-7,TGCAGTGCTTACCCGGCTAGCGGGAGGGGGAGCTCCTACGAGCAGTACTTC,CSAYPASGRGSSYEQYF
few,TRBD1,TRBV7-8,15,TRBJ2-7,TGTGCCAGCAGTCAAGACAGGGGGCCGACCTACGAGCAGTACTTC,CASSQDRGPTYEQYF
NA,TRBD2,TRBV24-1,16,TRBJ2-5,TGTGCCACCAGTGATTGGGGACTAGCGGGTCAAGAGACCCAGTACTTC,CATSDWGLAGQETQYF
many,NA,TRBV30,11,TRBJ2-7,TGTGCCTGGAGACAGGGCCACGAGCAGTACTTC,CAWRQGHEQYF
many,NA,TRBV5-1,14,TRBJ2-7,TGCGCCAGCAGCCAGACCTTGGACTCCTACGAGCAGTACTTC,CASSQTLDSYEQYF
many,TRBD1,TRBV3-1,16,TRBJ1-2,TGTGCCAGCAGCCAACCTACGGGACAGGGTATGGGAGGCTACACCTTC,CASSQPTGQGMGGYTF
NA,NA,TRBV7-2,13,TRBJ2-7,TGTGCCAGCAGCCCGGAGAGTGCCTACGAGCAGTACTTC,CASSPESAYEQYF
NA,TRBD1,TRBV20-1,11,TRBJ2-3,TGCAGTGCGAGCGGACAGGGGAGGAAGTATTTT,CSASGQGRKYF
many,NA,TRBV3-1,11,TRBJ2-7,TGTGCCAGCAGCCATGGCGGCGAGCAGTACTTC,CASSHGGEQYF
many,NA,TRBV12-3/TRBV12-4,15,TRBJ1-1,TGTGCCAGCAGTCCCCAGGGGCGTCGAAGCACTGAAGCTTTCTTT,CASSPQGRRSTEAFF
NA,NA,TRBV5-1,14,TRBJ2-7,TGCGCCAGCAGCGGAGGGACAAATTCCTACGAGCAGTACTTC,CASSGGTNSYEQYF
many,NA,TRBV10-3,15,TRBJ2-3,TGTGCCATCAGTTCACGTACCGGGTTGGTGGATACGCAGTATTTT,CAISSRTGLVDTQYF
few,TRBD2,TRBV5-1,16,TRBJ2-1,TGCGCCAGCACCCCGGGCGCGGGAGGCCCCTACAATGAGCAGTTCTTC,CASTPGAGGPYNEQFF
many,NA,TRBV20-1,15,TRBJ2-1,TGCAGTGCTAGAGATATCCAGCGGAACTACAATGAGCAGTTCTTC,CSARDIQRNYNEQFF
many,NA,TRBV11-2,14,TRBJ2-2,TGTGCCAGCAGCCTCCGGCAGGAGACCGGGGAGCTGTTTTTT,CASSLRQETGELFF
many,NA,TRBV12-3/TRBV12-4,13,TRBJ2-7,TGTGCCAGCAGCACTATGGATCGCTACGAGCAGTACTTC,CASSTMDRYEQYF
many,NA,TRBV29-1,16,TRBJ2-1,TGCAGCGTTGAAGAGGGAAAAGAGGACAGTTACAATGAGCAGTTCTTC,CSVEEGKEDSYNEQFF